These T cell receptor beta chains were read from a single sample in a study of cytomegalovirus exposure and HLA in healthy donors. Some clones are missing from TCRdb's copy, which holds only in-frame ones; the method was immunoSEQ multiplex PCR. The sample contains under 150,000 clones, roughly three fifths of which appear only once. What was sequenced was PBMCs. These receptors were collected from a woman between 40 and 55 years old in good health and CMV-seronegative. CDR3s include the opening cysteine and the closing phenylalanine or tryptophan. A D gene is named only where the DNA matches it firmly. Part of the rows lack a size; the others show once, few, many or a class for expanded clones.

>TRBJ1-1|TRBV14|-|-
TGTGCCAGCAGCCAACAGGGGCAGGGTGAAGCTTTCTTT
CASSQQGQGEAFF
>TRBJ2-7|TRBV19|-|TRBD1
TGTGCCAGTAGTATCGGGACAGCACACTACGAGCAGTACTTC
CASSIGTAHYEQYF
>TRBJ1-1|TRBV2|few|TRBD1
TGTGCCAGCAGCCGGACAGGGAACACTGAAGCTTTCTTT
CASSRTGNTEAFF
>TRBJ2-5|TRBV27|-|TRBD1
TGTGCCAGCAGTCAAGGGGGCCTGGGGGAGACCCAGTACTTC
CASSQGGLGETQYF
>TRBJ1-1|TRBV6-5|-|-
TGTGCCAGCAGTTACCGGCGGTTGAACACTGAAGCTTTCTTT
CASSYRRLNTEAFF
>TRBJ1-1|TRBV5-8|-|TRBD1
TGTGCCAGCAGTTTGACAGGGGCACCCACTGAAGCTTTCTTT
CASSLTGAPTEAFF
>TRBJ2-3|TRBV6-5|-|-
TGTGCCAGCAGTTACTCGAGGGGGGGGTCAGATACGCAGTATTTT
CASSYSRGGSDTQYF
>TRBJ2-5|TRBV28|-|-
TGTGCCAGCAGTTTACCGTCCTTAGAGACCCAGTACTTC
CASSLPSLETQYF
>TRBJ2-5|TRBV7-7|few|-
TGTGCCAGCAGTTCGGGGGGCCCGAGGGAGACCCAGTACTTC
CASSSGGPRETQYF
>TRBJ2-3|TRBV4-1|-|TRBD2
TGCGCCAGCAGCCAAGAGCCAGCGGGGGGGATAGATACGCAGTATTTT
CASSQEPAGGIDTQYF